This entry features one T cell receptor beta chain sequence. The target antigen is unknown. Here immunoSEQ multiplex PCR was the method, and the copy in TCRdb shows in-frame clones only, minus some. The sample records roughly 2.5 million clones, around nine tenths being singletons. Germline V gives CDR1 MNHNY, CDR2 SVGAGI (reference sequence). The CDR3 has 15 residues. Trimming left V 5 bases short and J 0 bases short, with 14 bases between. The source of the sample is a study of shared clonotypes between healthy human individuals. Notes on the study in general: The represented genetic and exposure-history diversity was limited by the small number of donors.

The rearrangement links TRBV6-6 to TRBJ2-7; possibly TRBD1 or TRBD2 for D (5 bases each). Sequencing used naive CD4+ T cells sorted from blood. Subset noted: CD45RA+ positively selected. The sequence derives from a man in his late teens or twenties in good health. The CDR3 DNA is TGTGCCAGCAGTGGCTCGGGACCACCCTCCTACGAGCAGTACTTC. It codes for CASSGSGPPSYEQYF.